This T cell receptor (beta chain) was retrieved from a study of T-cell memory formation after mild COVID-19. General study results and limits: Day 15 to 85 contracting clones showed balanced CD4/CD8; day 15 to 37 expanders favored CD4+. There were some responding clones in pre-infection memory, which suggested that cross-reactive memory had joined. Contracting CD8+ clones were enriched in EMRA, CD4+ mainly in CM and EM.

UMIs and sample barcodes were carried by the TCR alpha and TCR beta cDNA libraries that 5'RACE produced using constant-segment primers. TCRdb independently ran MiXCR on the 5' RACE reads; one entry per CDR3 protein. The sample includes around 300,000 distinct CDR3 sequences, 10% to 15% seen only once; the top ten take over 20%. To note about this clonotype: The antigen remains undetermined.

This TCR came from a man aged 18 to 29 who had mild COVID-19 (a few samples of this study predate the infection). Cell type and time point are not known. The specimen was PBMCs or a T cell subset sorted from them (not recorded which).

The CDR3 here is CASSLALYTGELFF. The CDR3 coding sequence is TGTGCCAGCAGCTTAGCGCTTTACACCGGGGAGCTGTTTTTT. The chain is built from TRBV7-2 and TRBJ2-2, with no clear D. The V gene's germline CDR1 is SGHTA and CDR2 FQGNSA. Trimming took 0 bases from V and 3 from J, leaving 5 bases between them. The CDR3 is made up of 14 amino acids. Full variable domain (remainder filled in from reference TRBV7-2 and TRBJ2-2): GAGVSQSPSNKVTEKGKDVELRCDPISGHTALYWYRQSLGQGLEFLIYFQGNSAPDKSGLPSDRFSAERTGGSVSTLTIQRTQQEDSAVYLCASSLALYTGELFFGEGSRLTVL.